Detailed here is one TCR beta chain. Its antigen is not identified. This sample was taken from a study of monozygotic twins with inflammatory bowel disease. General study findings and limits: Comparison of concordant versus discordant twins revealed no difference in repertoire similarity, possibly due to limited power. A single strong clonotype or signal linked to IBD was not supported. Researchers report that IBD patients shared fewer clonotypes with others than healthy twins, especially amid disease activity.

No sorting of T cells preceded isolation of total RNA from whole blood. In germline, CDR1 is SGHAT, CDR2 FQNNGV. The CDR3 contains 14 residues. One entry per CDR3 protein, without DNA, is what TCRdb gives after re-calling the 5' RACE reads. Recorded for this sample: 300,000 to 400,000 distinct CDR3 sequences. Specimen: blood. The rearrangement joins TRBV11-2 to TRBJ2-3. This clonotype was sampled from a human donor with ulcerative colitis or Crohn's disease, or a healthy co-twin of an affected twin (not recorded which). Here the CDR3 reads CASSLAFSKDTQYF.